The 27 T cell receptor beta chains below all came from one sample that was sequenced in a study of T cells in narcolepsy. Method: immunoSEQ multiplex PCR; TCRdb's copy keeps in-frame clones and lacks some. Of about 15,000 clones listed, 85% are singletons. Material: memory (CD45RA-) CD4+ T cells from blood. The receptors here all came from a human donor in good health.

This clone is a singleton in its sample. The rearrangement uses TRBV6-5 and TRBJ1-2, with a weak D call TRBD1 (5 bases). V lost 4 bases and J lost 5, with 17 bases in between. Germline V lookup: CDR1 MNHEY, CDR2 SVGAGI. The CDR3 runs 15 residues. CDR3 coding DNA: TGTGCCAGCAGTTCAGGGAGGCCCTCGACTTATGGCTACACCTTC. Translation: CASSSGRPSTYGYTF.

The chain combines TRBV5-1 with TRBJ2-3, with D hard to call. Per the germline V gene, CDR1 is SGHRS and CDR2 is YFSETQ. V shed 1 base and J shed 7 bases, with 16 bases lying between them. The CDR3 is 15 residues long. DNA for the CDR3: TGCGCCAGCAGCTTGCCCGGCCTTGAGAGGCATACGCAGTATTTT. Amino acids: CASSLPGLERHTQYF.

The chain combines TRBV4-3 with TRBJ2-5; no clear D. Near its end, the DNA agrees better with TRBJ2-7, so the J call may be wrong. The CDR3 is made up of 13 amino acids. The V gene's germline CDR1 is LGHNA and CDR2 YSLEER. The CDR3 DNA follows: TGCGCCAGCAGCGAGATCTTAGGCTACGAGCAGTACTTC. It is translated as CASSEILGYEQYF.

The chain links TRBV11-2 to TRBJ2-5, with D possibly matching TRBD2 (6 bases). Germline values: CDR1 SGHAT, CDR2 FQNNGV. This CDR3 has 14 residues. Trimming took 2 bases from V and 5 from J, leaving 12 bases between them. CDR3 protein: CASSLREVRETQYF. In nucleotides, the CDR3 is TGTGCCAGCAGCTTAAGGGAGGTCCGGGAGACCCAGTACTTC.

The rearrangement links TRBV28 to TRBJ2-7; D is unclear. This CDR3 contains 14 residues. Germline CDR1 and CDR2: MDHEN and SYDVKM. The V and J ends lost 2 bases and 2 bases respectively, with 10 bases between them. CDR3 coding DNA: TGTGCCAGCAGTTTAGGCCCGCCTACCTACGAGCAGTACTTC. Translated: CASSLGPPTYEQYF.

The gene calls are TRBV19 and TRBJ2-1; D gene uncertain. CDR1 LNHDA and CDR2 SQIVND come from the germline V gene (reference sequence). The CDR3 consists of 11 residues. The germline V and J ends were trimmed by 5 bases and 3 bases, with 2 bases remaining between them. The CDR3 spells CASSDYNEQFF. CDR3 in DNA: TGTGCCAGTAGTGACTACAATGAGCAGTTCTTC. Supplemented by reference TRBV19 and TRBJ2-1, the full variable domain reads DGGITQSPKYLFRKEGQNVTLSCEQNLNHDAMYWYRQDPGQGLRLIYYSQIVNDFQKGDIAEGYSVSREKKESFPLTVTSAQKNPTAFYLCASSDYNEQFFGPGTRLTVL.

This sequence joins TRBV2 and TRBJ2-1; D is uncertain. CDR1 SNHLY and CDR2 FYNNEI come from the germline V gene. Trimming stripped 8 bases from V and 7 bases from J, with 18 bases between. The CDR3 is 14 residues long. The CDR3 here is CASHPSLNRNEQFF. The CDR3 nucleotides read TGTGCCAGCCACCCTAGTCTCAATCGTAATGAGCAGTTCTTC. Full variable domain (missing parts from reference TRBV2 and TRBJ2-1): EPEVTQTPSHQVTQMGQEVILRCVPISNHLYFYWYRQILGQKVEFLVSFYNNEISEKSEIFDDQFSVERPDGSNFTLKIRSTKLEDSAMYFCASHPSLNRNEQFFGPGTRLTVL.

CDR3 sequence: CASSESMDTQYF. As DNA, the CDR3 is TGTGCCAGCAGTGAAAGCATGGATACGCAGTATTTT. The J gene is TRBJ2-3, the V gene TRBV2; D not certain. V lost 2 bases, J lost 6 bases, and 6 bases lay in between. Germline lookup yields CDR1 SNHLY and CDR2 FYNNEI. CDR3 length: 12 residues. Full variable domain (rest looked up from reference TRBV2 and TRBJ2-3): EPEVTQTPSHQVTQMGQEVILRCVPISNHLYFYWYRQILGQKVEFLVSFYNNEISEKSEIFDDQFSVERPDGSNFTLKIRSTKLEDSAMYFCASSESMDTQYFGPGTRLTVL.

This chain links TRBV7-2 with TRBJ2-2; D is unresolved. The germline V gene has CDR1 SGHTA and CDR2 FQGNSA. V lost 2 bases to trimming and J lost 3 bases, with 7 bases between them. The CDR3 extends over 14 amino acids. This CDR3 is CASSLIGYTGELFF. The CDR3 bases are TGTGCCAGCAGCTTAATAGGGTACACCGGGGAGCTGTTTTTT.

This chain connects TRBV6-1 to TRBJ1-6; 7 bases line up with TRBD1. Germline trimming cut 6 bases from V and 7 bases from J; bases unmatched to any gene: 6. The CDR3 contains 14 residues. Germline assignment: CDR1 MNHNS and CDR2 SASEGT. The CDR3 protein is CASRKQGWNSPLHF. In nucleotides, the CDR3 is TGTGCCAGCAGAAAACAGGGGTGGAATTCACCCCTCCACTTT.

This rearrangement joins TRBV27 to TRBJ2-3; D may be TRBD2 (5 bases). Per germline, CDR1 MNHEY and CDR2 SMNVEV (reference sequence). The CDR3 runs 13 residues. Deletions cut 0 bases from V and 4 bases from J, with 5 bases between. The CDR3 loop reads CASSLSRADTQYF. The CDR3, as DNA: TGTGCCAGCAGTTTATCGAGGGCAGATACGCAGTATTTT.

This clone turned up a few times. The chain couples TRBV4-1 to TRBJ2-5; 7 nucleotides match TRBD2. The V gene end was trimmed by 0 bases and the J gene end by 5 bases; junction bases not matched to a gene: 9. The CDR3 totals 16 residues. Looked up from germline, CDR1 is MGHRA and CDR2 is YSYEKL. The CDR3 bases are TGCGCCAGCAGCCAAGAAAGGGCTAGCGGTTTCGAGACCCAGTACTTC. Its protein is CASSQERASGFETQYF.

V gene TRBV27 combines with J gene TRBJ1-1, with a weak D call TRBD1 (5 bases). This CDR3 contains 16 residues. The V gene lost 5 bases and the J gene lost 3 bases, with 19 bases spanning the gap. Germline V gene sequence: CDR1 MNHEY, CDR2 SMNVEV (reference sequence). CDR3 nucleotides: TGTGCCAGCAGTGCCCGAGCCCTCTTAGGGGACACTGAAGCTTTCTTT. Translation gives CASSARALLGDTEAFF.

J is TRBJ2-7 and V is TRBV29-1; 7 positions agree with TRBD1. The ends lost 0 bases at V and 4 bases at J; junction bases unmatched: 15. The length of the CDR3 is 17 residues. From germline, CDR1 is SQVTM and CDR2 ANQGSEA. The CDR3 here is CSVEETGETGSSYEQYF. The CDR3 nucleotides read TGCAGCGTTGAAGAAACAGGGGAAACGGGTAGCTCTTACGAGCAGTACTTC.

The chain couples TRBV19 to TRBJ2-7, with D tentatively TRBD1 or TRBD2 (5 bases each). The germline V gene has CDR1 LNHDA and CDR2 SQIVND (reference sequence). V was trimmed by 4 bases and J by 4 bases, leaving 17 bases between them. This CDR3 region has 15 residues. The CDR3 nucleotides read TGTGCCAGTAGTAAGACCCGGGACCCAAATTACGAGCAGTACTTC. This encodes CASSKTRDPNYEQYF.

The CDR3, as DNA: TGCGCCAGCAGCTTAGGGTCAACCTACGAGCAGTACTTC. Translating it yields CASSLGSTYEQYF. V and J are TRBV5-1 and TRBJ2-7; D uncertain. Deletions cut 2 bases from V and 2 bases from J, with 8 bases between. CDR1 and CDR2 (germline): SGHRS, YFSETQ. The CDR3 has 13 residues.

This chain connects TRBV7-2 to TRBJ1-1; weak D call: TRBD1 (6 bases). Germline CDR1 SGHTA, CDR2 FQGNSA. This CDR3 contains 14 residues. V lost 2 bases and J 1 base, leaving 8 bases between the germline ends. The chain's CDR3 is CASSLIGGNTEAFF. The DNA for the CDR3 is TGTGCCAGCAGCTTAATAGGGGGGAACACTGAAGCTTTCTTT. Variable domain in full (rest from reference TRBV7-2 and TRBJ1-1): GAGVSQSPSNKVTEKGKDVELRCDPISGHTALYWYRQSLGQGLEFLIYFQGNSAPDKSGLPSDRFSAERTGGSVSTLTIQRTQQEDSAVYLCASSLIGGNTEAFFGQGTRLTVV.

The CDR3 loop is CASSPPVGQGYYSNQPQHF. Here the CDR3 DNA reads TGTGCCAGCTCACCACCGGTGGGACAGGGATACTATAGCAATCAGCCCCAGCATTTT. The chain is built from TRBV18 and TRBJ1-5; the match to TRBD1 covers 9 bases. CDR1 and CDR2 (germline): KGHSH, LQKENI. This CDR3 is built from 19 residues. The junction had 9 bases not matched to a gene; V was cut back by 0 bases and J by 0 bases.

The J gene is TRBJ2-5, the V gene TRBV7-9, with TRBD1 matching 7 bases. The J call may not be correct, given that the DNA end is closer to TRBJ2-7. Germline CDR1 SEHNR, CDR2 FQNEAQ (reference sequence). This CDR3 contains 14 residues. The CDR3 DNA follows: TGTGCCAGCAGCTCAACGGGACAGAACTACGAGCAGTACTTC. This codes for CASSSTGQNYEQYF.

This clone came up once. CDR3 amino acids: CASSKWERGNYEQYF. The CDR3 bases are TGTGCCAGCAGCAAATGGGAAAGGGGAAACTACGAGCAGTACTTC. The rearrangement links TRBV21-1 to TRBJ2-7; TRBD1, the D gene given by the table, was not confirmed from the DNA. TRBV21-1 is classified as a pseudogene. The CDR3 covers 15 residues.

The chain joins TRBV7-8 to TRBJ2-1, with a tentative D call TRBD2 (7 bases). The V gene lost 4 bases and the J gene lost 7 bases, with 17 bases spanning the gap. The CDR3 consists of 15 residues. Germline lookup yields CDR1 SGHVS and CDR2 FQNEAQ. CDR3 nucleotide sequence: TGTGCCAGCAGCTCGCACCGAGGGGGGGGAAATGAGCAGTTCTTC. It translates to CASSSHRGGGNEQFF. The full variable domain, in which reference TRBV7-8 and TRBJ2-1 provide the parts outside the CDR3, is GAGVSQSPRYKVAKRGQDVALRCDPISGHVSLFWYQQALGQGPEFLTYFQNEAQLDKSGLPSDRFFAERPEGSVSTLKIQRTQQEDSAVYLCASSSHRGGGNEQFFGPGTRLTVL.

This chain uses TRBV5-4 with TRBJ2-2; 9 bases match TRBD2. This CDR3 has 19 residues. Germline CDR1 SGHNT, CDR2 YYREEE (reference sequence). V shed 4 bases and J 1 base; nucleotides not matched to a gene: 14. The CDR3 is CASSQGEASGALNTGELFF. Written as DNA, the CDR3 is TGTGCCAGCAGCCAAGGGGAGGCTAGCGGGGCCCTGAACACCGGGGAGCTGTTTTTT.

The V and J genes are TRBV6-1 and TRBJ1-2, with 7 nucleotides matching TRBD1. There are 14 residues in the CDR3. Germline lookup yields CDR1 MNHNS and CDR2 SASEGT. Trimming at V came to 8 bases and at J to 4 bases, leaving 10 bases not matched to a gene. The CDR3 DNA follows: TGTGCCAGCGGGGGAACAGGGGAGCGCTATGGCTACACCTTC. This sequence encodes CASGGTGERYGYTF.

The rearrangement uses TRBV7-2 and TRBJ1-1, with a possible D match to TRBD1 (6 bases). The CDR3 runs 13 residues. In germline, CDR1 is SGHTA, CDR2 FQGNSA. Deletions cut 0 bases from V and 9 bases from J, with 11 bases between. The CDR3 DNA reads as TGTGCCAGCAGCTTAGCCTCGGACAGACAAGCTTTCTTT. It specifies CASSLASDRQAFF. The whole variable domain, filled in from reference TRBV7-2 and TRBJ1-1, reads GAGVSQSPSNKVTEKGKDVELRCDPISGHTALYWYRQSLGQGLEFLIYFQGNSAPDKSGLPSDRFSAERTGGSVSTLTIQRTQQEDSAVYLCASSLASDRQAFFGQGTRLTVV.

Written as DNA, the CDR3 is TGTGCCAGCAGTGAGACCAGGGCTGGGGCCAACGTCCTGACTTTC. It codes for CASSETRAGANVLTF. This chain uses TRBV2 with TRBJ2-6; D is possibly TRBD1 (5 bases). CDR3 length: 15 amino acids. Germline assignment: CDR1 SNHLY and CDR2 FYNNEI. V lost 3 bases, J lost 2 bases, and 8 bases lay in between.

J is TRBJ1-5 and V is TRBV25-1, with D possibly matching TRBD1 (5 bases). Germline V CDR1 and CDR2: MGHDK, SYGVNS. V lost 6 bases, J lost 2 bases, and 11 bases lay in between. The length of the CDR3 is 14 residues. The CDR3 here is CASSGTQGNQPQHF. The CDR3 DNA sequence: TGTGCCAGCAGCGGGACCCAAGGCAATCAGCCCCAGCATTTT.

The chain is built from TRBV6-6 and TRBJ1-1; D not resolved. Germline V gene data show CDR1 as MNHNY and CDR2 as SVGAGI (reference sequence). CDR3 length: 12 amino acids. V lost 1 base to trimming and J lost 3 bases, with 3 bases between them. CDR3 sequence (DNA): TGTGCCAGCAGTTACTTTCACACTGAAGCTTTCTTT. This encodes CASSYFHTEAFF.